This T cell receptor (beta chain) was captured by sequencing in a study of molecular identifiers for immune sequencing clone quantification. Study-wide background: Replicate RNA from around 20,000 or 100,000 naive CD8 T cells formed five aliquots; four were sequenced. Study-level results: Spiked Jurkat TCR RNA originating from one cell could reportedly be identified amid more than 800,000 naive cells.

Between the trimmed V and J ends, which lost 4 bases and 0 bases, there was a span of 8 bases. This CDR3 region has 14 residues. Germline V lookup: CDR1 MNHNY, CDR2 SVGAGI (reference sequence). TCRdb independently ran MiXCR on the PCR reads; one entry per CDR3 protein. The sample gives more than 450,000 distinct CDR3 sequences, around 23% of which show up once; around 0.76% is in the top ten. This clonotype was seen ten or more times. Its cognate antigen is unknown. From around 20,000 to 1,000,000 sorted cells, naive CD8 libraries were generated with 10%, 30% or 50% RNA. V and J are TRBV6-6 and TRBJ2-3; no firm D call. The sequence came from a human donor in good health. Some libraries in this study had Jurkat cell RNA spiked in. The sequencing input was naive CD8+ T cells from blood, with Jurkat cell RNA spiked in. As to subset: FACS-sorted CD8+CD4-CCR7+CD45RA+ naive T cells. The CDR3 sequence is CASSWARSTDTQYF. CDR3 nucleotide sequence: TGTGCCAGCAGTTGGGCAAGGAGCACAGATACGCAGTATTTT.